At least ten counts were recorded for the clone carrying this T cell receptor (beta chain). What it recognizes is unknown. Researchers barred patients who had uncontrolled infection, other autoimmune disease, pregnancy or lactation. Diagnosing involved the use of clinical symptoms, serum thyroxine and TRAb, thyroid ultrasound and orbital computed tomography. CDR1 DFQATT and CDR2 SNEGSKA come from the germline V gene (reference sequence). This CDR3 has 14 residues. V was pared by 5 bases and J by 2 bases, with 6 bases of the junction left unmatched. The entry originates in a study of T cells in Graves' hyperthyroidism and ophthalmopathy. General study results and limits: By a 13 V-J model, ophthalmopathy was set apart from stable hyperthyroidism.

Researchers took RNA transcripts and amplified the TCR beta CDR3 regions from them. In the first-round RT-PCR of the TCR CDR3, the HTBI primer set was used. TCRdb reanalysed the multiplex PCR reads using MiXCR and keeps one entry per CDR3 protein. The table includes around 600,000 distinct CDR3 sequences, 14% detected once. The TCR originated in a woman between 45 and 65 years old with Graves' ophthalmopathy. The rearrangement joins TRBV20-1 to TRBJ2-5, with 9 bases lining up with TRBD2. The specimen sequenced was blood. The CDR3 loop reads CSALLAGRQETQYF. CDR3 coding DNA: TGCAGTGCTTTACTAGCGGGTCGGCAAGAGACCCAGTACTTC.